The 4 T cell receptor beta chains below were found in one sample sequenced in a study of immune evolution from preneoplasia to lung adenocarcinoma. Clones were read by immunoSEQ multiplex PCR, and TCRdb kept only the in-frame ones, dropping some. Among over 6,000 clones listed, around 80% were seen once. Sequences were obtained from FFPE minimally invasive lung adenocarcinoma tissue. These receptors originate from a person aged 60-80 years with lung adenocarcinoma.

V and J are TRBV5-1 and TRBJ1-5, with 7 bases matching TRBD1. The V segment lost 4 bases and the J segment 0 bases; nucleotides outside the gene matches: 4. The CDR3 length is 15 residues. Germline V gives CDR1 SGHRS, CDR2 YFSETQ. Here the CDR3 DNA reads TGCGCCAGCAGCCTTGGGACAGTTAGCAATCAGCCCCAGCATTTT. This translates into CASSLGTVSNQPQHF.

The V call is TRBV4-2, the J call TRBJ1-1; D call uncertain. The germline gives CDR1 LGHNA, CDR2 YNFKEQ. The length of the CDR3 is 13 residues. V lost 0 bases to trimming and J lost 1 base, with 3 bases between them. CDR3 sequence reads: CASSQERNTEAFF. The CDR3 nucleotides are TGTGCCAGCAGCCAAGAGAGGAACACTGAAGCTTTCTTT.

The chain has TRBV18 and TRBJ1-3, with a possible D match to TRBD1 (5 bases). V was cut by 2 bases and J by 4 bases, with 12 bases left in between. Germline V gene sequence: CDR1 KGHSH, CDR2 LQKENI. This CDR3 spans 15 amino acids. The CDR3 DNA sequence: TGTGCCAGCTCACCATCATCAGGGTACGGAAACACCATATATTTT. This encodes CASSPSSGYGNTIYF. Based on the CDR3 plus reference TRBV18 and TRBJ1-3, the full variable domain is NAGVMQNPRHLVRRRGQEARLRCSPMKGHSHVYWYRQLPEEGLKFMVYLQKENIIDESGMPKERFSAEFPKEGPSILRIQQVVRGDSAAYFCASSPSSGYGNTIYFGEGSWLTVV.

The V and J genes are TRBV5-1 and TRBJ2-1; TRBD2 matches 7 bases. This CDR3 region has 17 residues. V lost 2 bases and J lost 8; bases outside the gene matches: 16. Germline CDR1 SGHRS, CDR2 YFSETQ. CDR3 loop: CASSLQAAGDTRDEQFF. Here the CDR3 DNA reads TGCGCCAGCAGCTTACAAGCCGCGGGAGACACCCGGGATGAGCAGTTCTTC.